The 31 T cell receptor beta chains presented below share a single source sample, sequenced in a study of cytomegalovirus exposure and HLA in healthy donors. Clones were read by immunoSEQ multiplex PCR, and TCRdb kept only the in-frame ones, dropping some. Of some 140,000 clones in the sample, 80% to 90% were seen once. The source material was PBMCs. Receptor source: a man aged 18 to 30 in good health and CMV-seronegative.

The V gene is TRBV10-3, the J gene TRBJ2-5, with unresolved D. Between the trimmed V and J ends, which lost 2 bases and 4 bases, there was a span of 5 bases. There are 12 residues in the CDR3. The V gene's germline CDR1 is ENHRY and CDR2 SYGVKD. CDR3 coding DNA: TGTGCCATCAGTGAGCCCCGAGAGACCCAGTACTTC. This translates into CAISEPRETQYF.

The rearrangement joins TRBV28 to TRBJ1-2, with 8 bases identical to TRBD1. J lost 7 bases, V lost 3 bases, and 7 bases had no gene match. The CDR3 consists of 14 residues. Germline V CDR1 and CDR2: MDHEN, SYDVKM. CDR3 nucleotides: TGTGCCAGCAGTTTGCGGCAGGGGGCGTCTGGCTACACCTTC. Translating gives CASSLRQGASGYTF.

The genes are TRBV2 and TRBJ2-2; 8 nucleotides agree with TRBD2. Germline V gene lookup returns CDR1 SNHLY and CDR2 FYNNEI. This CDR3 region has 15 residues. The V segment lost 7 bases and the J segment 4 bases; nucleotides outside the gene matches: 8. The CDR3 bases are TGTGCCAGCATAGCGGGGTGGGGGTCCACCGGGGAGCTGTTTTTT. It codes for CASIAGWGSTGELFF.

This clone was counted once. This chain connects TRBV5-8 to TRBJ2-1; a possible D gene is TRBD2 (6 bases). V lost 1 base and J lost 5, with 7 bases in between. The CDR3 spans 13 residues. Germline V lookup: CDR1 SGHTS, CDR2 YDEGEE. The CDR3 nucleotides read TGTGCCAGCAGCTTGCCGGGGGACAATGAGCAGTTCTTC. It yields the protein CASSLPGDNEQFF.

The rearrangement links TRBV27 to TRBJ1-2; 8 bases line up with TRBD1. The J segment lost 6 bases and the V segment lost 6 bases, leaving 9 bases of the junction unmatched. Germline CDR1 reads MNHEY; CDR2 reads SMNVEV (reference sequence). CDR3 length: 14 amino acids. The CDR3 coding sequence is TGTGCCAGCAGCCCTCAGGGGGCCGGGGATGGCTACACCTTC. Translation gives CASSPQGAGDGYTF.

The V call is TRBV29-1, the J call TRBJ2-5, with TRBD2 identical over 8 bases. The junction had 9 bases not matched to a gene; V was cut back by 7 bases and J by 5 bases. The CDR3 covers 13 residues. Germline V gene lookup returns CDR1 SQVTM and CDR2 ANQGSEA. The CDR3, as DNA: TGCAGCGGGCGGACTAGCTCAGGGGAGACCCAGTACTTC. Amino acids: CSGRTSSGETQYF.

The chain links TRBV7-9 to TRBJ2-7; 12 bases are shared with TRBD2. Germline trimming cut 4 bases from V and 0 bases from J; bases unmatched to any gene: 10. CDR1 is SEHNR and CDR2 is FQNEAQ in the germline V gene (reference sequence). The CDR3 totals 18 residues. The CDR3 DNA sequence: TGTGCCAGCAGCTCGGCCTGGACTAGCGGGACGAGCTCCTACGAGCAGTACTTC. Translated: CASSSAWTSGTSSYEQYF.

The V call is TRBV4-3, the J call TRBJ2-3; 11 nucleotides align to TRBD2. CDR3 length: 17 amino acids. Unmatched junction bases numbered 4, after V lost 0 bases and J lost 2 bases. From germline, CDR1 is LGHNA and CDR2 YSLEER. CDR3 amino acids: CASSQEGTSGFTDTQYF. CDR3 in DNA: TGCGCCAGCAGCCAAGAGGGGACTAGCGGATTCACAGATACGCAGTATTTT.

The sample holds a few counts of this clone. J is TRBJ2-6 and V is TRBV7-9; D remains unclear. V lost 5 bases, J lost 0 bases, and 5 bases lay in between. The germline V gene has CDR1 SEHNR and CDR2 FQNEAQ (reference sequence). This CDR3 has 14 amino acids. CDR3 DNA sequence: TGTGCCAGCAGCACGAGCTCTGGGGCCAACGTCCTGACTTTC. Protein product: CASSTSSGANVLTF. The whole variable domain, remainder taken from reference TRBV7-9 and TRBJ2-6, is DTGVSQNPRHKITKRGQNVTFRCDPISEHNRLYWYRQTLGQGPEFLTYFQNEAQLEKSRLLSDRFSAERPKGSFSTLEIQRTEQGDSAMYLCASSTSSGANVLTFGAGSRLTVL.

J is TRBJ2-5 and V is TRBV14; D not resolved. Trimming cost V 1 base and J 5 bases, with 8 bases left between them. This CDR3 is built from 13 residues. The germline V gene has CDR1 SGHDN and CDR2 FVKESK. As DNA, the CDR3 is TGTGCCAGCAGCCAAGTTTTCGGGGAGACCCAGTACTTC. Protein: CASSQVFGETQYF.

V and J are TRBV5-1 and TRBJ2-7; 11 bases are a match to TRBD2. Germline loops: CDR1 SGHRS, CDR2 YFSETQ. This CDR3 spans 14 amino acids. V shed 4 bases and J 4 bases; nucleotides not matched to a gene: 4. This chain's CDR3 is CASSEGLAEYEQYF. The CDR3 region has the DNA TGCGCCAGCAGCGAGGGACTAGCGGAATACGAGCAGTACTTC.

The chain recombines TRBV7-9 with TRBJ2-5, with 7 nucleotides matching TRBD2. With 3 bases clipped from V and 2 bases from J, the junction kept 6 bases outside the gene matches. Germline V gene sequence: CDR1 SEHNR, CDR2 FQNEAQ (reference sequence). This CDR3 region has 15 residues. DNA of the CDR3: TGTGCCAGCAGCTTGGGTAGCGGGTCGCAAGAGACCCAGTACTTC. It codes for CASSLGSGSQETQYF.

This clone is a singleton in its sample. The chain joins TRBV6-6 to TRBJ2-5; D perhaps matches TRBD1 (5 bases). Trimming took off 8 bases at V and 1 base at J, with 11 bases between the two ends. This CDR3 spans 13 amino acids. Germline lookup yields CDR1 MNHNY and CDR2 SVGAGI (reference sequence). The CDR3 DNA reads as TGTGCCAGCCGTGACAGCGCCCAAGAGACCCAGTACTTC. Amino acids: CASRDSAQETQYF.

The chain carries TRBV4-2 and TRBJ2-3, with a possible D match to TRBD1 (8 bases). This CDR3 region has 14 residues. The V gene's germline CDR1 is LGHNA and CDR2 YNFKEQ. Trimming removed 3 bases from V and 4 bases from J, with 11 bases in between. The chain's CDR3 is CASSHTGGADTQYF. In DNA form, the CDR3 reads TGTGCCAGCAGCCACACAGGGGGGGCAGATACGCAGTATTTT.

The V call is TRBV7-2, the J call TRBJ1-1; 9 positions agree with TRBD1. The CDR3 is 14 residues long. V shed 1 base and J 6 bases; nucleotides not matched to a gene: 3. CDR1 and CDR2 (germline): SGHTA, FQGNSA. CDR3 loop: CASSLVQGASEAFF. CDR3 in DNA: TGTGCCAGCAGCTTAGTACAGGGGGCCTCTGAAGCTTTCTTT.

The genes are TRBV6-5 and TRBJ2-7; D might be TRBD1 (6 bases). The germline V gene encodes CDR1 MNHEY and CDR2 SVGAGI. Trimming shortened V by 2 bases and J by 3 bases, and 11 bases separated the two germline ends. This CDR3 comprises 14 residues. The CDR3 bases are TGTGCCAGCAGTTACAGGCAGGGGAACTACGAGCAGTACTTC. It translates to CASSYRQGNYEQYF.

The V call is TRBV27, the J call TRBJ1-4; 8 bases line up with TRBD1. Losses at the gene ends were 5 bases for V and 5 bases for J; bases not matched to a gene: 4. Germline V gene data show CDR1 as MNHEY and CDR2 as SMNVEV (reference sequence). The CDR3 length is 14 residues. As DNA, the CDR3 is TGTGCCAGCAGTCTTAGGACAGGGAATGAAAAACTGTTTTTT. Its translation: CASSLRTGNEKLFF.

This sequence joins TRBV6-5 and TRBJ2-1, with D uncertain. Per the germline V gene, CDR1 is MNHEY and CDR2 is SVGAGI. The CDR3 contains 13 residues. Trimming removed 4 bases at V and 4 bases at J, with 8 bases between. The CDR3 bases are TGTGCCAGCAGTTTCAGAGGATACAATGAGCAGTTCTTC. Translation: CASSFRGYNEQFF.

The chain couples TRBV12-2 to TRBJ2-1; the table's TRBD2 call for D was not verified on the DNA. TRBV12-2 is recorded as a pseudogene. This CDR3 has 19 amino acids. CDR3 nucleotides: TGTGCAAGTCGCTTACCCCCCCCCGCTAGCGGGAGGAACCCCAATGAGCAGTTCTTC. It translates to CASRLPPPASGRNPNEQFF.

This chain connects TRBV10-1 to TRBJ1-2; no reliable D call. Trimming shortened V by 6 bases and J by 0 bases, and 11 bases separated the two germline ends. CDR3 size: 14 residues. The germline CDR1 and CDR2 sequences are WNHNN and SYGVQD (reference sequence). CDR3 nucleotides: TGCGCCAGCAGAAAGCCTATACCTAACTATGGCTACACCTTC. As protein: CASRKPIPNYGYTF.

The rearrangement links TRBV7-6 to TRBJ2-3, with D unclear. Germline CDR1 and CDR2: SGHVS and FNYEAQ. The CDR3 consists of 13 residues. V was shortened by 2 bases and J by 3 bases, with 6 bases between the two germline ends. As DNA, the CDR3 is TGTGCCAGCAGCTTAATTCCGACAGATACGCAGTATTTT. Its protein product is CASSLIPTDTQYF.

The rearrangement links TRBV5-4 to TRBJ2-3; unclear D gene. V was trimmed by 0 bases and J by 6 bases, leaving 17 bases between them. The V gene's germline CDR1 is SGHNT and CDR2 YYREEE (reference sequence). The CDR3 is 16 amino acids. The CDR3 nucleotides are TGTGCCAGCAGCTTGGGACTTGGTGGGTCAGTTGATACGCAGTATTTT. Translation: CASSLGLGGSVDTQYF.

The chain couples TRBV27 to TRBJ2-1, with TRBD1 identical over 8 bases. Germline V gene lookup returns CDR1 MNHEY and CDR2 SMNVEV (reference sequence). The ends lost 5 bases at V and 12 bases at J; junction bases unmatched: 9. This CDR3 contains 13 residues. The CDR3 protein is CASSPGTGQGQFF. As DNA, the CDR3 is TGTGCCAGCAGTCCAGGGACAGGCCAAGGGCAGTTCTTC.

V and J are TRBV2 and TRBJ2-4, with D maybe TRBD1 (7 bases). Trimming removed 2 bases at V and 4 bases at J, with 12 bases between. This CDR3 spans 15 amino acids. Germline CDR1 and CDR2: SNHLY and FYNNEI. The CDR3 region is CASSEFGGQKNIQYF. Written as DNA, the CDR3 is TGTGCCAGCAGTGAATTCGGGGGACAGAAAAACATTCAGTACTTC.

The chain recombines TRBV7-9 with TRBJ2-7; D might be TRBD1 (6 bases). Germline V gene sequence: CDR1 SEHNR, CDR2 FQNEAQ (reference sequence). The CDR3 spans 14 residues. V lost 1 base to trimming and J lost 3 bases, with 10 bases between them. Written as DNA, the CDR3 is TGTGCCAGCAGCTTAGAGGGCAGGGGCTACGAGCAGTACTTC. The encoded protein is CASSLEGRGYEQYF.

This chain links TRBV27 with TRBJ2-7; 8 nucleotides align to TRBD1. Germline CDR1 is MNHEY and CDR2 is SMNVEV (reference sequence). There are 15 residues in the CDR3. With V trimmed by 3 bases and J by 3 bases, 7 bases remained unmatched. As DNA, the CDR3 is TGTGCCAGCAGTTTTTCAGACAGGGGAGGCTACGAGCAGTACTTC. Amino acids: CASSFSDRGGYEQYF.

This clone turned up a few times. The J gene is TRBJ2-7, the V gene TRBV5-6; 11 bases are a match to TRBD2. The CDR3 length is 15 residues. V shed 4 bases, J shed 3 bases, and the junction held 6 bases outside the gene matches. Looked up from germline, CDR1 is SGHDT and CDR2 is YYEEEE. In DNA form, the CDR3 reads TGTGCCAGCAGCCTGCGGGGACTAGCGGACTACGAGCAGTACTTC. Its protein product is CASSLRGLADYEQYF.

The CDR3 loop is CASSPFDRAYYGYTF. DNA for the CDR3: TGTGCCAGCAGCCCGTTTGACAGGGCCTACTATGGCTACACCTTC. The genes are TRBV5-5 and TRBJ1-2; TRBD1 matches at 7 bases. With V trimmed by 4 bases and J by 3 bases, 9 bases remained unmatched. Germline V lookup: CDR1 SGHKS, CDR2 YYEKEE (reference sequence). The CDR3 is 15 amino acids. The variable domain in full, with the rest retrieved from reference TRBV5-5 and TRBJ1-2, is DAGVTQSPTHLIKTRGQQVTLRCSPISGHKSVSWYQQVLGQGPQFIFQYYEKEERGRGNFPDRFSARQFPNYSSELNVNALLLGDSALYLCASSPFDRAYYGYTFGSGTRLTVV.

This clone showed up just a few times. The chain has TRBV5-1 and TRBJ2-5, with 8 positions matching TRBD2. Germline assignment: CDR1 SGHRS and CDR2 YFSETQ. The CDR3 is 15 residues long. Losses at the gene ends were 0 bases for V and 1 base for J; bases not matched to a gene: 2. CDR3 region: CASSLGSGAQETQYF. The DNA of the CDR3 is TGCGCCAGCAGCTTGGGTAGCGGGGCCCAAGAGACCCAGTACTTC.

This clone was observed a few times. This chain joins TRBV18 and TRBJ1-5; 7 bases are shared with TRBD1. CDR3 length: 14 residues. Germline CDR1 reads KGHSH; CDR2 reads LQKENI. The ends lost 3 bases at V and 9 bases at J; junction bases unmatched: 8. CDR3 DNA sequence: TGTGCCAGCTCACCCATGACAGGGAAACGGCCCCAGCATTTT. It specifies CASSPMTGKRPQHF.

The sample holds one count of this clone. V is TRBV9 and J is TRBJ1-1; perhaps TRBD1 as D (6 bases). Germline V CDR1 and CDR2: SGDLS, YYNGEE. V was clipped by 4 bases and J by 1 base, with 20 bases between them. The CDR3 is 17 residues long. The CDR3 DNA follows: TGTGCCAGCAGCCTCAGCCAGGGGAGGGGGACGAACACTGAAGCTTTCTTT. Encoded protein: CASSLSQGRGTNTEAFF.